These T cell receptor beta chains were read from a single sample in a study of T cells in Graves' hyperthyroidism and ophthalmopathy. In TCRdb, the multiplex PCR reads were re-called with MiXCR into one record per CDR3 protein. The data contain 350,000 to 450,000 distinct CDR3 sequences, 11% to 15% of them singletons. The sequenced sample was blood. Source of these receptors: a woman in her sixties with Graves' hyperthyroidism. CDR3s include the opening cysteine and the closing phenylalanine or tryptophan.

v_gene	j_gene	CDR3aa
TRBV27	TRBJ1-5	CASSLEGWPGNQPQHF
TRBV2	TRBJ2-7	CASSEQGSWEQYF
TRBV7-9	TRBJ2-4	CASSNPSVVDIQYF
TRBV5-1	TRBJ2-1	CASSSGQGLTYNEQFF
TRBV5-1	TRBJ2-7	CASSPGPLGLDEQYF
TRBV12-3/TRBV12-4	TRBJ2-7	CASSLVSGSLYEQYF
TRBV12-3/TRBV12-4	TRBJ2-2	CASRGTSGFTGELFF
TRBV6-5	TRBJ1-6	CASSHGPGAWDSPLHF
TRBV29-1	TRBJ2-4	CSVLTGGDIQYF
TRBV19	TRBJ1-1	CASSISVYTEAFF
TRBV24-1	TRBJ1-1	CATSGAGNTEAFF
TRBV5-1	TRBJ2-7	CASSFEGQRAYEQYF
TRBV7-9	TRBJ2-1	CASILTGGNEQFF
TRBV19	TRBJ1-4	CASTLGGASGKLFF
TRBV10-3	TRBJ2-7	CAISGDSRNSYEQYF
TRBV12-3/TRBV12-4	TRBJ1-1	CASSFLGRTEAFF
TRBV2	TRBJ2-7	CASSAQGASNEQYF
TRBV5-1	TRBJ2-2	CASRPDGNTGELFF
TRBV7-2	TRBJ2-7	CASSPRPFGGEQYF
TRBV20-1	TRBJ2-5	CSARVVSGGLAQYF
TRBV11-3	TRBJ2-5	CASSLGTGMLETQYF
TRBV6-6	TRBJ1-2	CASSYENYGYTF
TRBV5-1	TRBJ1-1	CASSAGTGGDTEAFF
TRBV7-9	TRBJ2-2	CASSFDTGELFF
TRBV3-1	TRBJ2-3	CASSQDGSSGSTDTQYF
TRBV5-6	TRBJ2-1	CASSLALLAGGGEQFF
TRBV20-1	TRBJ2-5	CSAPPGTSGQGETQYF
TRBV19	TRBJ2-1	CASSITALSYNEQFF
TRBV20-1	TRBJ2-5	CSASTAGAGETQYF
TRBV29-1	TRBJ2-5	CSAGLAGETQYF
TRBV12-3/TRBV12-4	TRBJ2-3	CASRHSSGRTDTQYF